These T cell receptor beta chains were read from a single sample in a study of blood T cell repertoires in COVID-19. Clones were sequenced by immunoSEQ multiplex PCR, and TCRdb holds only the in-frame ones, with some missing. Of 60,000 to 85,000 clones in the sample, roughly 89% were seen once. Input material: peripheral blood. The receptor set was obtained from a woman between 50 and 59 years old with active COVID-19. Each CDR3 is given with its conserved first and last residue. D genes are given only for firm matches. Only some rows state a clone size, as once, few, many or a class for expanded clones.

d_call	j_call	clone_size	v_call	cdr3_nt	cdr3_aa
.	TRBJ1-2	.	TRBV28	TGTGCCACCAACCCCAGGGGACGAAACTATGGCTACACCTTC	CATNPRGRNYGYTF
TRBD1	TRBJ2-3	.	TRBV6-5	TGTGCCACAAACAGGGGACACACAGATACGCAGTATTTT	CATNRGHTDTQYF
TRBD2	TRBJ2-3	.	TRBV7-6	TGTGCCAGCAGCCTAGAGGGACTAGCTGGGTCAGATACGCAGTATTTT	CASSLEGLAGSDTQYF
.	TRBJ1-1	.	TRBV2	TGTGCCAGCAGTCGGGACACTGAAGCTTTCTTT	CASSRDTEAFF
.	TRBJ1-1	.	TRBV16	TGTGCCAGCAGCCAATCGGGGGCGCGGACTGAAGCTTTCTTT	CASSQSGARTEAFF
.	TRBJ2-1	.	TRBV29-1	TGCAGCGTTGGCTCTAGCGCTAATCAGTTCTTC	CSVGSSANQFF
TRBD1	TRBJ2-3	.	TRBV6-4	TGTGCCAGCTCCCCGCAGGGACAGGGGATCGATACGCAGTATTTT	CASSPQGQGIDTQYF
.	TRBJ2-1	.	TRBV7-3	TGTGCCAGCAGCCCGTCCCGGGACAACAATGAGCAGTTCTTC	CASSPSRDNNEQFF
TRBD2	TRBJ2-1	.	TRBV9	TGTGCCAGCAGCGTAGGGCGGGAGGGCTCCTACAATGAGCAGTTCTTC	CASSVGREGSYNEQFF
.	TRBJ2-2	.	TRBV13	TGTGCCAGCAGCCGTATTAACACCGGGGAGCTGTTTTTT	CASSRINTGELFF
TRBD2	TRBJ2-1	.	TRBV14	TGTGCCAGCAGCCTAGCTGCGGGAGTCTACAATGAGCAGTTCTTC	CASSLAAGVYNEQFF
TRBD2	TRBJ2-1	.	TRBV19	TGTGCCAGTGGCCCGAGCGGGACCTACAATGAGCAGTTCTTC	CASGPSGTYNEQFF
.	TRBJ2-7	.	TRBV3-1/TRBV3-2	TGTGCCAGCAGCCAAGTTTTGGCAGTTCAGTACTTC	CASSQVLAVQYF
TRBD2	TRBJ2-1	.	TRBV27	TGTGCCAGCAGTTCGAGGTGGACTAGCGGTGACAATGAGCAGTTCTTC	CASSSRWTSGDNEQFF
TRBD2	TRBJ2-1	.	TRBV6-4	TGTGCCACGTCCCAGCGGGAGGCGAGTGAGCAGTTCTTC	CATSQREASEQFF
.	TRBJ1-5	.	TRBV24-1	TGTGCCACCAGTGTATCGGGCAATCAGCCCCAGCATTTT	CATSVSGNQPQHF
.	TRBJ1-6	.	TRBV11-3	TGTGCCAGCAGCTGGGGGCTGGATTCACCCCTCCACTTT	CASSWGLDSPLHF
TRBD2	TRBJ2-7	.	TRBV27	TGTGCCAGCAGTTTAAAAGCGGGAGGTCAGGGATACGAGCAGTACTTC	CASSLKAGGQGYEQYF
TRBD2	TRBJ2-3	.	TRBV10-3	TGTGCCATCACCGCTGCGGTAGCGGGAGGACCCACAGATACGCAGTATTTT	CAITAAVAGGPTDTQYF
.	TRBJ1-1	once	TRBV6-6	TGTGCCAGCGGGGAGGGTTGGAACGCTGAAGCTTTCTTT	CASGEGWNAEAFF
.	TRBJ2-5	.	TRBV10-2	TGCGCCAGCAGTGCTGCACCCCAAGAGCCCCAGTACTTC	CASSAAPQEPQYF
.	TRBJ2-7	.	TRBV5-1	TGCGCCAGCAGCTGGAAGGGGGTTTCGGACGAGCAGTACTTC	CASSWKGVSDEQYF
.	TRBJ1-1	.	TRBV19	TGTGCCAGTAGAGCTTGGAGGGTAAGAACTGAAGCTTTCTTT	CASRAWRVRTEAFF
.	TRBJ1-4	.	TRBV5-5	TGTGCCAGCAGCCAAGGACACTCGTCAACTAATGAAAAACTGTTTTTT	CASSQGHSSTNEKLFF
.	TRBJ2-5	.	TRBV5-1	TGCGCCAGCGGGCCCCAGCCAGCGGGAGAGACCCAGTACTTC	CASGPQPAGETQYF
TRBD1	TRBJ1-3	.	TRBV19	TGTGCCAGTAGTGTTCGGACAGGGGGCGTAGAAAACACCATATATTTT	CASSVRTGGVENTIYF
.	TRBJ1-1	.	TRBV10-3	TGTGCCATCAGTGACTCGGACGGGAGGGGCGCTGAAGCTTTCTTT	CAISDSDGRGAEAFF
.	TRBJ2-1	.	TRBV10-1	TGCGCCATCGACCAGGGGCATGTATACAATGAGCAGTTCTTC	CAIDQGHVYNEQFF
.	TRBJ1-6	.	TRBV3-1/TRBV3-2	TGTGCCAGCAGCCCCGAACCAGGCACTAATTCACCCCTCCACTTT	CASSPEPGTNSPLHF
.	TRBJ2-3	.	TRBV19	TGTGCCAGCATACCCAGGGGCACAGATACGCAGTATTTT	CASIPRGTDTQYF
TRBD1	TRBJ2-7	.	TRBV4-1	TGCGCCAGCAGCCAAACCCGGGACAGGGGAAATTACGAGCAGTACTTC	CASSQTRDRGNYEQYF
.	TRBJ2-2	.	TRBV27	TGTGCCAGCAGTTGGCCAGGCCCGGGGACCGGGGAGCTGTTTTTT	CASSWPGPGTGELFF
TRBD2	TRBJ2-1	.	TRBV30	TGTGCCTGGAGTGCTGGAGCTAGCGGGTACAATGAGCAGTTCTTC	CAWSAGASGYNEQFF
.	TRBJ1-1	.	TRBV12-5	TGTGCTAGTGGTACCACAACAGCAAGTGAAGCTTTCTTT	CASGTTTASEAFF
.	TRBJ2-3	.	TRBV2	TGTGCCAGCAGAACCGGGCAGGGAAACTCAGATACGCAGTATTTT	CASRTGQGNSDTQYF
.	TRBJ1-5	.	TRBV15	TGTGCCACCAGCAGAGATCGTCGAGTGGATCAGCCCCAGCATTTT	CATSRDRRVDQPQHF
TRBD2	TRBJ2-1	.	TRBV5-1	TGCGCCAGCAGCTTGGTACTAGCGGGAGAGGGGGAGCAGTTCTTC	CASSLVLAGEGEQFF
TRBD2	TRBJ2-1	.	TRBV19	TGTGCCAGTAGTAATTCCCCCGGGACTAGCGGGAGCAATGAGCAGTTCTTC	CASSNSPGTSGSNEQFF
.	TRBJ1-2	.	TRBV19	TGTGCCAGTACCGAGGCGGGGGGCTGGTATGGCTACACCTTC	CASTEAGGWYGYTF
.	TRBJ1-2	.	TRBV15	TGTGCCACCAGCAGAGTTGGAGGTCCCTATGGCTACACCTTC	CATSRVGGPYGYTF